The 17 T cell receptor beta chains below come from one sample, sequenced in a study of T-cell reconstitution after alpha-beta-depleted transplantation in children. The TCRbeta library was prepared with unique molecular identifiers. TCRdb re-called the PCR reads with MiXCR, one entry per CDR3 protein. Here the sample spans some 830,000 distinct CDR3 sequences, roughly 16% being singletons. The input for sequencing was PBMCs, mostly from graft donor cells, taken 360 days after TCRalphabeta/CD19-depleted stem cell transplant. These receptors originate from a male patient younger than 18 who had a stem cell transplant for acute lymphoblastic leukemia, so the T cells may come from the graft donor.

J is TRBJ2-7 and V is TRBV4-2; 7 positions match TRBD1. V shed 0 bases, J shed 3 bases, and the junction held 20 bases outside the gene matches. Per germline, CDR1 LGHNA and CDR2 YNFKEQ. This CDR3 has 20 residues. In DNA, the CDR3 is TGTGCCAGCAGCCAAGAACTATCCGGGACAGAGACATTTGGGAGCTACGAGCAGTACTTC. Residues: CASSQELSGTETFGSYEQYF.

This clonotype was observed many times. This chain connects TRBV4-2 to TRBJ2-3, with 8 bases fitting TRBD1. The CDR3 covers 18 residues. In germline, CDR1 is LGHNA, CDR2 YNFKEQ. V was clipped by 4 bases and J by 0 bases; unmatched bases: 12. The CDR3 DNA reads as TGTGCCAGCAGCCTCCGAGGGCAAGGACAGGGCAGCACAGATACGCAGTATTTT. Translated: CASSLRGQGQGSTDTQYF.

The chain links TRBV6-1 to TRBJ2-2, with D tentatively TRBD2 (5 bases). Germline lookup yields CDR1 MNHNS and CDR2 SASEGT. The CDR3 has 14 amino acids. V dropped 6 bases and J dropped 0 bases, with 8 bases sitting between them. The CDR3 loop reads CASRRATNTGELFF. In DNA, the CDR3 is TGTGCCAGCAGGCGGGCGACGAACACCGGGGAGCTGTTTTTT.

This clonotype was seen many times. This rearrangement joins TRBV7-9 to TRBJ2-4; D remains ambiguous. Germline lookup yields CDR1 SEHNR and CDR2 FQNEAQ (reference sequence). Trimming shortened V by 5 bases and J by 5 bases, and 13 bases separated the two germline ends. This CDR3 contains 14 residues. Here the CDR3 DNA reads TGTGCCAGCAGCCCCACCTCGGACCAAAACATTCAGTACTTC. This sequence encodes CASSPTSDQNIQYF.

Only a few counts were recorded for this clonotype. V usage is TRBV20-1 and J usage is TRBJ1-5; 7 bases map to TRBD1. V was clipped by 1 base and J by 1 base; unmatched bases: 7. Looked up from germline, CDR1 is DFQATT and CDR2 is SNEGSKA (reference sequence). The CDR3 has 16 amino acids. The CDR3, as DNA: TGCAGTGCTAGAGCAGTACCGGGACAGAGCAATCAGCCCCAGCATTTT. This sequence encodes CSARAVPGQSNQPQHF.

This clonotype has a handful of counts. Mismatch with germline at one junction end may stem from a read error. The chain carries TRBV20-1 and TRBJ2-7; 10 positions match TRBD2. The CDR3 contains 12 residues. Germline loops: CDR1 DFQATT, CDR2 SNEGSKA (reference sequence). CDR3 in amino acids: CSARALGLAANF. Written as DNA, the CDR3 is TGCAGTGCTAGAGCCCTAGGACTAGCGGCGAACTTC.

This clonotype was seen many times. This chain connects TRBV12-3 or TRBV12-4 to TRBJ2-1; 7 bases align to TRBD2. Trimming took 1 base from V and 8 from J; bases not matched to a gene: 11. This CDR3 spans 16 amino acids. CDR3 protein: CASSLVLWEGHHEQFF. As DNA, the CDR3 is TGTGCCAGCAGTTTAGTATTGTGGGAGGGCCACCATGAGCAGTTCTTC.

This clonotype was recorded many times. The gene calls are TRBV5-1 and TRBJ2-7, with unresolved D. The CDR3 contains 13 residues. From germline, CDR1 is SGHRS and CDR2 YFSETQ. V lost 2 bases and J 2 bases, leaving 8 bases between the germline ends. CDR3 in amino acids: CASSFGSPYEQYF. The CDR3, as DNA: TGCGCCAGCAGCTTCGGTAGTCCCTACGAGCAGTACTTC.

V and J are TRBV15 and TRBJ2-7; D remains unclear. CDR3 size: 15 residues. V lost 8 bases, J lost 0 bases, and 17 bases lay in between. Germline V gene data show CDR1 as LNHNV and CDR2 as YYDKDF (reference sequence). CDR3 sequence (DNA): TGTGCCACCCGGCCGGGCGGTTTAAGCTCCTACGAGCAGTACTTC. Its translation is CATRPGGLSSYEQYF.

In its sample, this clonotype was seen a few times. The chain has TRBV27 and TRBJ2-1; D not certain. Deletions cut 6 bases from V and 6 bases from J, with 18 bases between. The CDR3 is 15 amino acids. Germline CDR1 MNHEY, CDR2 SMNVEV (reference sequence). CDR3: CASRKLRTHFNEQFF. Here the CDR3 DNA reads TGTGCCAGCAGGAAACTTAGAACCCACTTCAATGAGCAGTTCTTC.

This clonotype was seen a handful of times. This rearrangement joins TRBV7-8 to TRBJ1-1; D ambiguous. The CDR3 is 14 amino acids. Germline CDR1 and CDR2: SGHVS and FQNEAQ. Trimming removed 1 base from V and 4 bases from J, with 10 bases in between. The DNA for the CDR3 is TGTGCCAGCAGCTTAGGGCCGCAATCCACTGAAGCTTTCTTT. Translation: CASSLGPQSTEAFF.

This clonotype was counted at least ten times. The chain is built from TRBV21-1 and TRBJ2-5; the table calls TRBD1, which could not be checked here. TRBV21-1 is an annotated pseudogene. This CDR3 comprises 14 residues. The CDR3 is CASSLLDSQETQYF. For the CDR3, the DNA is TGTGCCAGCAGCCTTTTGGACAGTCAAGAGACCCAGTACTTC.

As DNA, the CDR3 is TGTGCCAGCACCTGGCTAGCGGGATCAAATGAGCAGTTCTTC. It translates to CASTWLAGSNEQFF. This sequence joins TRBV2 and TRBJ2-1, with 9 bases that match TRBD2. Looked up from germline, CDR1 is SNHLY and CDR2 is FYNNEI. The CDR3 covers 14 residues. V was pared by 7 bases and J by 7 bases, with 8 bases of the junction left unmatched.

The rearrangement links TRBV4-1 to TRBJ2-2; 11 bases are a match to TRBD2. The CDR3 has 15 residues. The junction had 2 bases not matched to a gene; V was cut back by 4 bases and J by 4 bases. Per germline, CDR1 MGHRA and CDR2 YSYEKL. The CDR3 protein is CASSRGLAGTGELFF. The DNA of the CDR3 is TGCGCCAGCAGCCGAGGACTAGCGGGCACCGGGGAGCTGTTTTTT.

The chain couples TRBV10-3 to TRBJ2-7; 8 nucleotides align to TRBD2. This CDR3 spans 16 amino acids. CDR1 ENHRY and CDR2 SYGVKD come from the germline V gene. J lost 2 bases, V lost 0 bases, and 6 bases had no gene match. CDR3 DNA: TGTGCCATCAGTGAGTCGAATAGCGGGGCACCCTACGAGCAGTACTTC. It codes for CAISESNSGAPYEQYF.

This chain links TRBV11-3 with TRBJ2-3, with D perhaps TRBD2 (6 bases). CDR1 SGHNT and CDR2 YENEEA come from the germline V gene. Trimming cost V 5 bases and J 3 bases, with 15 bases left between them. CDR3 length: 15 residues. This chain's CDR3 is CASSPGGGGTDTQYF. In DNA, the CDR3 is TGTGCCAGCAGCCCCGGGGGTGGGGGAACAGATACGCAGTATTTT.

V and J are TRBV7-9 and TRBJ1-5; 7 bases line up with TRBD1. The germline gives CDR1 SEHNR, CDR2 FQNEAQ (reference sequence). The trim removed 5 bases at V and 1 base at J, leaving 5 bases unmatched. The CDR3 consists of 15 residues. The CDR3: CASSPSGGSNQPQHF. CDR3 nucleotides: TGTGCCAGCAGCCCGTCAGGGGGAAGCAATCAGCCCCAGCATTTT. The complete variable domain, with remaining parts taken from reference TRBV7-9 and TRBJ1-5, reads DTGVSQNPRHKITKRGQNVTFRCDPISEHNRLYWYRQTLGQGPEFLTYFQNEAQLEKSRLLSDRFSAERPKGSFSTLEIQRTEQGDSAMYLCASSPSGGSNQPQHFGDGTRLSIL.